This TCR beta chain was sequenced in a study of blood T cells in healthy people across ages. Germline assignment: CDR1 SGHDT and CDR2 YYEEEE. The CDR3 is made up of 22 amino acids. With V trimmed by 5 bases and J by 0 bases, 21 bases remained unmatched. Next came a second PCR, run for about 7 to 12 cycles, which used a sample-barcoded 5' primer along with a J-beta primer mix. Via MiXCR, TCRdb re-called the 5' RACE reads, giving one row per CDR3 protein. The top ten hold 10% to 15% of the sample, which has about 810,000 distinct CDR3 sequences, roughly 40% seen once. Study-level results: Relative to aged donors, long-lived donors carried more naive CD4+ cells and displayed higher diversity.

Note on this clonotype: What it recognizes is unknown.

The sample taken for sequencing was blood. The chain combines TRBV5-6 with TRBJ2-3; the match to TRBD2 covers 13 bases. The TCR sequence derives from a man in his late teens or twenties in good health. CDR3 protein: CASSGAGFLWTSGGPSTDTQYF. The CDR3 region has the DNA TGTGCCAGCAGTGGGGCAGGGTTTCTTTGGACTAGCGGGGGCCCGAGCACAGATACGCAGTATTTT.